The present T cell receptor beta chain was sequenced within a study of cytomegalovirus exposure and HLA in healthy donors. Regarding the study as a whole: Owing to their indistinguishability, certain V segments, notably TRBV6-2 and TRBV6-3, were excluded. Most CMV-associated TCR beta chains appeared HLA-restricted in a later analysis. Differences between HLA loci emerged in a later analysis of TCR association rates, with DRB1 most and HLA-C fewest. In a later analysis, HLA-associated beta chains showed higher expansion and lower generation probabilities than comparable chains.

This CDR3 spans 15 amino acids. Germline V CDR1 and CDR2: MNHEY, SVGAGI. The V segment lost 6 bases and the J segment 2 bases; nucleotides outside the gene matches: 4. In the PCR, 60 Vbeta and 13 Jbeta primers were used. Clones were sequenced by immunoSEQ multiplex PCR, and TCRdb holds only the in-frame ones, with some missing. The listing records approximately 30,000 clones. By frequency, this clone registers medium-sized (0.01 to 0.1%). What it binds is not known. Sequencing was performed on PBMCs. The TCR comes from a woman in her thirties or forties in good health and CMV-seropositive. The chain joins TRBV6-5 to TRBJ2-7; 13 positions agree with TRBD2. CDR3 protein: CASRLGLAGAYEQYF. The CDR3 region has the DNA TGTGCCAGCAGGTTAGGACTAGCGGGAGCCTACGAGCAGTACTTC.